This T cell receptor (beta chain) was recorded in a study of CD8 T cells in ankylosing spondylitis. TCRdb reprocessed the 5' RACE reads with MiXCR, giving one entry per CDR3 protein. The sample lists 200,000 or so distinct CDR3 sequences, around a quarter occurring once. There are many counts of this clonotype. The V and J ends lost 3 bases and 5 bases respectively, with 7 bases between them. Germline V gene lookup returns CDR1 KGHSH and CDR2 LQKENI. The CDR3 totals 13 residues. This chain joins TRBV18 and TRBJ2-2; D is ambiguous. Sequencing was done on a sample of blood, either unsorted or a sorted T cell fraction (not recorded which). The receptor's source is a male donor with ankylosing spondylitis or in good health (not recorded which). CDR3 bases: TGTGCCAGCTCACCTCGTGGGACCGGGGAGCTGTTTTTT. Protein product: CASSPRGTGELFF.